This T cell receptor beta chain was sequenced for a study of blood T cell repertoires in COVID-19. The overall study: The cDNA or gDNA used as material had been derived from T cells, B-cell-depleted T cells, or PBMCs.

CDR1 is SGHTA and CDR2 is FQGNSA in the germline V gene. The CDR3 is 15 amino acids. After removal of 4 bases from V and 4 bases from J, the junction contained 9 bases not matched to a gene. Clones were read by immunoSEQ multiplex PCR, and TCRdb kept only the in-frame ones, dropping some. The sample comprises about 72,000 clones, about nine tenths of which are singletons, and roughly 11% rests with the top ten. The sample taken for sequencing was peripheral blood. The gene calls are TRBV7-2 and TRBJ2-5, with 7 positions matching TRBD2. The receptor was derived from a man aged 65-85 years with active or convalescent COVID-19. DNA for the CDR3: TGTGCCAGCAGCTCCCTCGGCGGGAGTGTAGAGACCCAGTACTTC. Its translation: CASSSLGGSVETQYF.